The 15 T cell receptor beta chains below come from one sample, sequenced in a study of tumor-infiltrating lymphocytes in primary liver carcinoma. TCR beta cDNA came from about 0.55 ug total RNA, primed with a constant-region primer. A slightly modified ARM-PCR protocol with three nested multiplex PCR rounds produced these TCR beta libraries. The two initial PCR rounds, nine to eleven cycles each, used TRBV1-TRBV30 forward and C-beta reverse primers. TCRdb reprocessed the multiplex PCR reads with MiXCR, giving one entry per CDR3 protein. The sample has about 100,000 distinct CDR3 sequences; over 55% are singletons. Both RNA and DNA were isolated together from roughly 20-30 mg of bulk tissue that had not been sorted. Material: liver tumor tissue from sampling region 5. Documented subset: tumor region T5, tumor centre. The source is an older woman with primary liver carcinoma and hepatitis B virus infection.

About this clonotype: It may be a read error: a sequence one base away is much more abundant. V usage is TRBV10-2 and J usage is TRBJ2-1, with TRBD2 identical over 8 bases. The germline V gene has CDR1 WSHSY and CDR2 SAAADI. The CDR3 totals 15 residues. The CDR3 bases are TGCGCCAGCAGTGAGATCCAGCGGGGGAACAATGAGCATTTCTTC. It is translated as CASSEIQRGNNEHFF.

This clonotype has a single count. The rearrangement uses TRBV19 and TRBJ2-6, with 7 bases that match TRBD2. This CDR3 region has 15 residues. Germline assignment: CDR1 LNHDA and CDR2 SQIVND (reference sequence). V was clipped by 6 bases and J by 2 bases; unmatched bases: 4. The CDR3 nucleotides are TGTGCCAGTAGGGGAGGGGCAACTGGGGCCAACGTCCTGACTTTC. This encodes CASRGGATGANVLTF.

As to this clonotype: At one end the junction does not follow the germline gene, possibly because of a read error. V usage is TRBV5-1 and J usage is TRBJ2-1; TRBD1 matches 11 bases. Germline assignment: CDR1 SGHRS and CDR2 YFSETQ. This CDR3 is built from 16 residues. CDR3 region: CVSSLLLGTGGAAVFF. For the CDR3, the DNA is TGCGTCAGCAGCTTGCTCCTCGGGACAGGGGGAGCCGCGGTGTTCTTC. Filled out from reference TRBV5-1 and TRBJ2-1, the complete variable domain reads KAGVTQTPRYLIKTRGQQVTLSCSPISGHRSVSWYQQTPGQGLQFLFEYFSETQRNKGNFPGRFSGRQFSNSRSEMNVSTLELGDSALYLCVSSLLLGTGGAAVFFGPGTRLTVL.

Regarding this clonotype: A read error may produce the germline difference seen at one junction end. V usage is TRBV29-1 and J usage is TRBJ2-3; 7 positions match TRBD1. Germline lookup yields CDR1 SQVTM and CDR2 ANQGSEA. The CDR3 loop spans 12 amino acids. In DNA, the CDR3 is TGCAGCATGGGGGACAGCACAGATATGCAGTATTTT. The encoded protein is CSMGDSTDMQYF.

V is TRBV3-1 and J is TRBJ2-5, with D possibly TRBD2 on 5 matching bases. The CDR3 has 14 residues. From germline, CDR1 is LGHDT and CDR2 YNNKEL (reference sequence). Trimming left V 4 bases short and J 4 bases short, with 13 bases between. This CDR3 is CASSPLAGGETQYF. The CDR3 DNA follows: TGTGCCAGCAGCCCGTTAGCCGGAGGAGAGACCCAGTACTTC.

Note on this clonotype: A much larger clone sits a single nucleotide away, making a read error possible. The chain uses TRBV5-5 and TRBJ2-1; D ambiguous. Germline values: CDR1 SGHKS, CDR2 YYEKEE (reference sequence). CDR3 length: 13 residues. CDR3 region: CTSSSDGYNEQFF. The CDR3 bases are TGTACCAGCAGCTCGGACGGCTACAATGAGCAGTTCTTC.

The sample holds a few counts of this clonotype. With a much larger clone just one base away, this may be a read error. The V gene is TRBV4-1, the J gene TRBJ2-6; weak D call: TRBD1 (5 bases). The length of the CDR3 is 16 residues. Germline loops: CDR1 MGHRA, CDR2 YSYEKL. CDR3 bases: TGCGCCAGCAGCCGCGCCTCGCGCGGTGGGGCCGACGTCCTGACTTTC. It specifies CASSRASRGGADVLTF.

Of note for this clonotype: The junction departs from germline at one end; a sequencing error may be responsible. The CDR3 coding sequence is TGTGTCAGCAGCCTGCGGCAGGGGAATACGCAGTATTTT. Its protein product is CVSSLRQGNTQYF. The chain uses TRBV11-2 and TRBJ2-3; D is possibly TRBD1 (6 bases). Germline V gene sequence: CDR1 SGHAT, CDR2 FQNNGV. The length of the CDR3 is 13 residues.

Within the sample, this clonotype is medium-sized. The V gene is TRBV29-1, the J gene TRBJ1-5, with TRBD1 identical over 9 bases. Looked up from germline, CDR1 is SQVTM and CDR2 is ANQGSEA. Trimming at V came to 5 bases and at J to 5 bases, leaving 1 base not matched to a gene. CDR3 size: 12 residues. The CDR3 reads CSVRTGDQPQHF. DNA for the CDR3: TGCAGCGTTCGGACAGGGGATCAGCCCCAGCATTTT.

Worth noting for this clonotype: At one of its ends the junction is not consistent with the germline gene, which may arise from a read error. The CDR3 DNA follows: TGTGCCAGGAGCTTCCCCGACGGAAACACCATATATTTT. Its protein product is CARSFPDGNTIYF. This chain links TRBV11-2 with TRBJ1-3; no firm D call. The germline CDR1 and CDR2 sequences are SGHAT and FQNNGV. The CDR3 has 13 residues.

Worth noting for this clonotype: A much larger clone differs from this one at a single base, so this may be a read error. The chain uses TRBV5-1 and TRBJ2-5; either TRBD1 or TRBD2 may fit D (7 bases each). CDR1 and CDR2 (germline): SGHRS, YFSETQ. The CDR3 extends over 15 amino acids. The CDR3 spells CVSSSAGQNQETQYF. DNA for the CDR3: TGCGTCAGCAGCTCAGCGGGACAGAACCAAGAGACCCAGTACTTC.

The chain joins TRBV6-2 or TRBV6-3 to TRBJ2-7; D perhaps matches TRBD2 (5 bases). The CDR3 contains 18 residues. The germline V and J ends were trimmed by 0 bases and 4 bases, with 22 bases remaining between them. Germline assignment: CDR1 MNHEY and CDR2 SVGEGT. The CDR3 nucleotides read TGTGCCAGCAGTTACTCAATTTCGAACGGGAAAGTCACTTACGAGCAGTACTTC. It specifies CASSYSISNGKVTYEQYF.

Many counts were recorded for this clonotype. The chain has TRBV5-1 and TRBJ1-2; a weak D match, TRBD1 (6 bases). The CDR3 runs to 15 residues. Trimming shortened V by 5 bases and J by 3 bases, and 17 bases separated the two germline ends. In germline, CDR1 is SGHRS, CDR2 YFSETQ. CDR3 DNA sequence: TGCGCCAGCAGTCCTGAGGACAGCAAGTACTATGGCTACACCTTC. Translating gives CASSPEDSKYYGYTF. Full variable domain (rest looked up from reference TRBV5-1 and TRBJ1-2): KAGVTQTPRYLIKTRGQQVTLSCSPISGHRSVSWYQQTPGQGLQFLFEYFSETQRNKGNFPGRFSGRQFSNSRSEMNVSTLELGDSALYLCASSPEDSKYYGYTFGSGTRLTVV.

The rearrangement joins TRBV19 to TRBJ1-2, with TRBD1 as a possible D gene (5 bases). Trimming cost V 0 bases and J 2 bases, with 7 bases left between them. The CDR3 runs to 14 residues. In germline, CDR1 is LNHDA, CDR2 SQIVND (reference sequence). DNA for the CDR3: TGTGCCAGTAGTATAGATGACAGAAACTATGGCTACACCTTC. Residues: CASSIDDRNYGYTF.

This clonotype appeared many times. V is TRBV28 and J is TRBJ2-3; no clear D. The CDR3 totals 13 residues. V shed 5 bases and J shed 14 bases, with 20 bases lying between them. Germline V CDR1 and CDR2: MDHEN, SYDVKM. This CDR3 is CASSPHGFPLGYF. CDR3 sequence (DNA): TGTGCCAGCAGTCCACACGGGTTCCCTTTGGGGTATTTT. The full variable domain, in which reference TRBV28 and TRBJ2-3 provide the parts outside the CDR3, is DVKVTQSSRYLVKRTGEKVFLECVQDMDHENMFWYRQDPGLGLRLIYFSYDVKMKEKGDIPEGYSVSREKKERFSLILESASTNQTSMYLCASSPHGFPLGYFGPGTRLTVL.